The 32 T cell receptor beta chains reported below all come from one sample, sequenced in a study of blood T cell repertoires in COVID-19. TCRdb's table, derived via immunoSEQ multiplex PCR, lists solely in-frame clones and lacks some. Altogether 110,000 or so clones are present, roughly 80% being singletons, with the ten largest covering about 10%. The source material was peripheral blood. The receptors come from a human donor in a cohort sampled during active COVID-19.

This clone was detected only a few times. The rearrangement uses TRBV27 and TRBJ1-1; maybe TRBD1 (5 bases). The V end was cut by 1 base, the J end by 1 base, with 10 bases between. From germline, CDR1 is MNHEY and CDR2 SMNVEV (reference sequence). The CDR3 has 15 residues. CDR3 DNA sequence: TGTGCCAGCAGTTTATTTGGGGGGGGGAACACTGAAGCTTTCTTT. Translation: CASSLFGGGNTEAFF.

V is TRBV7-2 and J is TRBJ1-1; D is possibly TRBD1 (5 bases). CDR3 length: 15 residues. Germline V lookup: CDR1 SGHTA, CDR2 FQGNSA. The V gene lost 3 bases and the J gene lost 6 bases, with 17 bases spanning the gap. This CDR3 is CASSFYTGWVAEAFF. The CDR3, as DNA: TGTGCCAGCAGCTTCTATACAGGATGGGTCGCTGAAGCTTTCTTT. Filled out from reference TRBV7-2 and TRBJ1-1, the complete variable domain reads GAGVSQSPSNKVTEKGKDVELRCDPISGHTALYWYRQSLGQGLEFLIYFQGNSAPDKSGLPSDRFSAERTGGSVSTLTIQRTQQEDSAVYLCASSFYTGWVAEAFFGQGTRLTVV.

This rearrangement joins TRBV11-3 to TRBJ2-1; 8 bases match TRBD2. The CDR3 is 14 residues long. With V trimmed by 4 bases and J by 5 bases, 4 bases remained unmatched. Germline CDR1 reads SGHNT; CDR2 reads YENEEA. The CDR3 loop reads CASSSELADNEQFF. The CDR3 DNA sequence: TGTGCCAGCAGCTCGGAACTAGCGGACAATGAGCAGTTCTTC.

V usage is TRBV6-6 and J usage is TRBJ2-7; TRBD1 matches at 8 bases. V lost 2 bases and J lost 4; bases outside the gene matches: 7. CDR1 is MNHNY and CDR2 is SVGAGI in the germline V gene (reference sequence). This CDR3 contains 15 residues. CDR3 loop: CASSYGQGAVYEQYF. The CDR3 bases are TGTGCCAGCAGTTACGGCCAGGGGGCGGTTTACGAGCAGTACTTC.

The chain carries TRBV29-1 and TRBJ2-7, with no clear D. Per the germline V gene, CDR1 is SQVTM and CDR2 is ANQGSEA. This CDR3 contains 11 residues. Between the trimmed V and J ends, which lost 5 bases and 1 base, there was a span of 6 bases. The CDR3 here is CSVRRSYEQYF. As DNA, the CDR3 is TGCAGCGTTAGGAGATCCTACGAGCAGTACTTC.

In nucleotides, the CDR3 is TGTGCCAGCAGTTTAAGCCCCCAGGGTTTGGAAGCTTTCTTT. Amino acids: CASSLSPQGLEAFF. The gene calls are TRBV27 and TRBJ1-1, with a weak D call TRBD1 (5 bases). Looked up from germline, CDR1 is MNHEY and CDR2 is SMNVEV (reference sequence). Trimming removed 2 bases from V and 8 bases from J, with 15 bases in between. The CDR3 has 14 amino acids.

The genes are TRBV4-1 and TRBJ2-5, with 14 bases fitting TRBD2. The V and J ends lost 1 base and 3 bases, in that order; junction bases with no gene match: 1. Germline loops: CDR1 MGHRA, CDR2 YSYEKL. The CDR3 totals 16 residues. CDR3 sequence: CASSQVGLAGEETQYF. CDR3 nucleotides: TGCGCCAGCAGCCAAGTGGGACTAGCGGGGGAAGAGACCCAGTACTTC.

The chain joins TRBV5-1 to TRBJ1-6; 8 bases agree with TRBD1. V lost 3 bases, J lost 0 bases, and 5 bases stayed unmatched. The CDR3 length is 17 residues. Per germline, CDR1 SGHRS and CDR2 YFSETQ. The CDR3 region is CASSSGQVSSYNSPLHF. CDR3 coding DNA: TGCGCCAGCAGCTCGGGACAGGTGAGCTCCTATAATTCACCCCTCCACTTT.

This chain uses TRBV18 with TRBJ1-1, with D perhaps TRBD1 (6 bases). CDR3 length equals 16 residues. Trimming took 0 bases from V and 4 from J, leaving 15 bases between them. The germline V gene encodes CDR1 KGHSH and CDR2 LQKENI. The CDR3 here is CASSPPGQGMITEAFF. In DNA form, the CDR3 reads TGTGCCAGCTCACCACCGGGGCAGGGGATGATCACTGAAGCTTTCTTT.

As DNA, the CDR3 is TGTGCCTGGGAAAGCAGGGGGCGTACCTACGAGCAGTACTTC. The encoded protein is CAWESRGRTYEQYF. The J gene is TRBJ2-7, the V gene TRBV30; 8 positions match TRBD1. Looked up from germline, CDR1 is GTSNPN and CDR2 is SVGIG (reference sequence). J gave up 2 bases and V 5 bases, and 8 bases lay outside the gene matches. The CDR3 sequence is 14 residues long.

The rearrangement uses TRBV28 and TRBJ1-4; tentative D call: TRBD1 (6 bases). The V and J ends lost 3 bases and 4 bases respectively, with 12 bases between them. This CDR3 spans 15 amino acids. Germline CDR1 is MDHEN and CDR2 is SYDVKM. The CDR3, as DNA: TGTGCCAGCAGTTTGCACAGGGCTGTTAATGAAAAACTGTTTTTT. Amino acid sequence: CASSLHRAVNEKLFF. Using reference TRBV28 and TRBJ1-4 for the parts outside the CDR3, the full variable domain is DVKVTQSSRYLVKRTGEKVFLECVQDMDHENMFWYRQDPGLGLRLIYFSYDVKMKEKGDIPEGYSVSREKKERFSLILESASTNQTSMYLCASSLHRAVNEKLFFGSGTQLSVL.

V and J are TRBV7-3 and TRBJ2-1; 9 bases match TRBD1. Germline-derived CDR1 and CDR2 are SGHTA and FQGTGA. With V trimmed by 5 bases and J by 9 bases, 8 bases remained unmatched. This CDR3 has 14 residues. CDR3 amino acids: CASSPGQGTGEQFF. Written as DNA, the CDR3 is TGTGCCAGCAGCCCTGGACAGGGGACGGGTGAGCAGTTCTTC.

The rearrangement uses TRBV9 and TRBJ2-3, with 8 bases fitting TRBD2. Germline values: CDR1 SGDLS, CDR2 YYNGEE. The V and J ends lost 0 bases and 0 bases, in that order; junction bases with no gene match: 6. The CDR3 is 17 residues long. As DNA, the CDR3 is TGTGCCAGCAGCGTAGGGGCGGGGGGCACTAGCACAGATACGCAGTATTTT. It translates to CASSVGAGGTSTDTQYF. The full variable domain, rest sourced from reference TRBV9 and TRBJ2-3, is DSGVTQTPKHLITATGQRVTLRCSPRSGDLSVYWYQQSLDQGLQFLIQYYNGEERAKGNILERFSAQQFPDLHSELNLSSLELGDSALYFCASSVGAGGTSTDTQYFGPGTRLTVL.

The CDR3 nucleotides read TGTGCCTGGACTGACAGGCTGTACGAGCAGTACTTC. It specifies CAWTDRLYEQYF. This sequence joins TRBV30 and TRBJ2-7, with D possibly TRBD1 on 6 matching bases. Germline V gives CDR1 GTSNPN, CDR2 SVGIG (reference sequence). Trimming cost V 4 bases and J 4 bases, with 11 bases left between them. The CDR3 is made up of 12 amino acids.

This chain links TRBV19 with TRBJ1-1; tentative D call: TRBD1 (6 bases). The germline V gene encodes CDR1 LNHDA and CDR2 SQIVND (reference sequence). The CDR3 has 15 residues. V was shortened by 3 bases and J by 0 bases, with 11 bases between the two germline ends. In nucleotides, the CDR3 is TGTGCCAGTAGTATCGCGGCAGGGGTGAACACTGAAGCTTTCTTT. It translates to CASSIAAGVNTEAFF.

The chain combines TRBV28 with TRBJ1-6; D is undetermined. Trimming cost V 7 bases and J 3 bases, with 10 bases left between them. The CDR3 has 14 residues. Germline V CDR1 and CDR2: MDHEN, SYDVKM. CDR3 amino acids: CASISTFYNSPLHF. In DNA, the CDR3 is TGTGCCAGCATTTCTACGTTCTATAATTCACCCCTCCACTTT.

This clone occurred a few times. V and J are TRBV4-2 and TRBJ2-7; 11 bases map to TRBD1. CDR3 size: 15 residues. V lost 4 bases to trimming and J lost 1 base; unmatched junction nucleotides: 3. CDR1 LGHNA and CDR2 YNFKEQ come from the germline V gene. CDR3: CASSRGQGASYEQYF. CDR3 in DNA: TGTGCCAGCAGCCGAGGACAGGGGGCGTCCTACGAGCAGTACTTC.

Concerning this clone itself: Other DNA sequences within the sample encode an identical CDR3. The genes are TRBV30 and TRBJ1-5; 8 bases are a match to TRBD1. V dropped 1 base and J dropped 2; count of bases not matched to a gene: 1. CDR1 and CDR2 (germline): GTSNPN, SVGIG (reference sequence). This CDR3 is built from 14 residues. Written as DNA, the CDR3 is TGTGCCTGGAGTGCAGGGGGCGGCAATCAGCCCCAGCATTTT. Residues: CAWSAGGGNQPQHF. Using reference TRBV30 and TRBJ1-5 for the parts outside the CDR3, the full variable domain is SQTIHQWPATLVQPVGSPLSLECTVEGTSNPNLYWYRQAAGRGLQLLFYSVGIGQISSEVPQNLSASRPQDRQFILSSKKLLLSDSGFYLCAWSAGGGNQPQHFGDGTRLSIL.

Only a few counts were recorded for this clone. The rearrangement joins TRBV7-9 to TRBJ2-2; D possibly corresponds to TRBD1 (6 bases). CDR3 length equals 14 residues. Germline CDR1 reads SEHNR; CDR2 reads FQNEAQ (reference sequence). The germline V and J ends were trimmed by 1 base and 9 bases, with 12 bases remaining between them. CDR3 amino acids: CASSLDPGDRELFF. The CDR3 region has the DNA TGTGCCAGCAGCTTAGATCCAGGGGACCGGGAGCTGTTTTTT.

This chain uses TRBV30 with TRBJ1-1, with D perhaps TRBD1 (6 bases). This CDR3 region has 13 residues. The germline V gene has CDR1 GTSNPN and CDR2 SVGIG (reference sequence). Trimming took 0 bases from V and 8 from J, leaving 13 bases between them. CDR3 in amino acids: CAWSVSSTGEAFF. The CDR3 coding sequence is TGTGCCTGGAGTGTATCTAGTACAGGGGAAGCTTTCTTT.

The CDR3 sequence is CASSDLSGQGVEQYF. CDR3 sequence (DNA): TGTGCCAGCAGTGATTTGTCGGGACAGGGTGTCGAGCAGTACTTC. The V and J genes are TRBV2 and TRBJ2-7, with TRBD1 matching 9 bases. Germline V gives CDR1 SNHLY, CDR2 FYNNEI. This CDR3 is 15 amino acids long. The junction had 9 bases not matched to a gene; V was cut back by 3 bases and J by 6 bases.

The rearrangement joins TRBV27 to TRBJ2-3; 9 positions agree with TRBD1. CDR1 is MNHEY and CDR2 is SMNVEV in the germline V gene (reference sequence). The V gene end was trimmed by 4 bases and the J gene end by 4 bases; junction bases not matched to a gene: 3. The CDR3 totals 14 residues. CDR3 coding DNA: TGTGCCAGCAGTTGGGACAGGGCGCCAGATACGCAGTATTTT. This sequence encodes CASSWDRAPDTQYF.

This clone was observed a single time. The chain combines TRBV15 with TRBJ1-1; D is undetermined. This CDR3 comprises 14 residues. Looked up from germline, CDR1 is LNHNV and CDR2 is YYDKDF (reference sequence). Trimming removed 1 base from V and 1 base from J, with 7 bases in between. CDR3 in amino acids: CATSRVTENTEAFF. CDR3 sequence (DNA): TGTGCCACCAGCAGAGTAACAGAGAACACTGAAGCTTTCTTT.

The V call is TRBV6-6, the J call TRBJ2-7, with TRBD1 as a possible D gene (6 bases). CDR1 is MNHNY, CDR2 SVGAGI, per germline (reference sequence). CDR3 length: 14 amino acids. Deletions cut 7 bases from V and 3 bases from J, with 16 bases between. The CDR3 region has the DNA TGTGCCAGCACCCAGGGGAAGGGAGACTACGAGCAGTACTTC. This translates into CASTQGKGDYEQYF.

The chain recombines TRBV18 with TRBJ1-1; D unresolved. The V gene lost 2 bases and the J gene lost 5 bases, with 15 bases spanning the gap. The germline V gene encodes CDR1 KGHSH and CDR2 LQKENI. This CDR3 has 15 residues. The chain's CDR3 is CASSPKTDLGTEAFF. The CDR3 bases are TGTGCCAGCTCACCAAAAACAGACCTTGGAACTGAAGCTTTCTTT. The full variable domain, completed using reference TRBV18 and TRBJ1-1, is NAGVMQNPRHLVRRRGQEARLRCSPMKGHSHVYWYRQLPEEGLKFMVYLQKENIIDESGMPKERFSAEFPKEGPSILRIQQVVRGDSAAYFCASSPKTDLGTEAFFGQGTRLTVV.

This clone was detected once. The rearrangement links TRBV5-6 to TRBJ2-7; perhaps TRBD1 as D (6 bases). CDR3 length: 13 amino acids. Trimming pared 4 bases from V and 1 base from J, leaving 9 bases between. The germline gives CDR1 SGHDT, CDR2 YYEEEE. The CDR3 spells CASSPGDSYEQYF. DNA for the CDR3: TGTGCCAGCAGCCCAGGGGATTCCTACGAGCAGTACTTC.

The J gene is TRBJ2-7, the V gene TRBV28, with D unresolved. CDR3 length equals 11 residues. V was trimmed by 10 bases and J by 6 bases, leaving 13 bases between them. Per the germline V gene, CDR1 is MDHEN and CDR2 is SYDVKM. The CDR3 DNA sequence: TGTGCCACCGAATCCACTCGCGAGCAGTACTTC. Its protein product is CATESTREQYF. The full variable domain, in which reference TRBV28 and TRBJ2-7 provide the parts outside the CDR3, is DVKVTQSSRYLVKRTGEKVFLECVQDMDHENMFWYRQDPGLGLRLIYFSYDVKMKEKGDIPEGYSVSREKKERFSLILESASTNQTSMYLCATESTREQYFGPGTRLTVT.

This clone was observed a handful of times. The chain uses TRBV6-5 and TRBJ2-4; tentative D call: TRBD2 (6 bases). With 4 bases removed from V and 0 bases from J, the gap between germline ends came to 10 bases. The germline V gene has CDR1 MNHEY and CDR2 SVGAGI. The CDR3 spans 15 residues. CDR3 amino acids: CASSSPGLAKNIQYF. In DNA, the CDR3 is TGTGCCAGCAGTTCCCCGGGACTAGCCAAAAACATTCAGTACTTC.

The chain is built from TRBV19 and TRBJ1-1; D uncertain. From germline, CDR1 is LNHDA and CDR2 SQIVND (reference sequence). Trimming stripped 5 bases from V and 6 bases from J, with 16 bases between. The CDR3 extends over 14 amino acids. The chain's CDR3 is CASSPRRVSAEAFF. The CDR3 bases are TGTGCCAGTAGTCCTCGCCGGGTGAGCGCTGAAGCTTTCTTT.

The V and J genes are TRBV30 and TRBJ1-2; tentatively, D is TRBD1 (6 bases). This CDR3 contains 12 residues. Germline CDR1 is GTSNPN and CDR2 is SVGIG (reference sequence). V lost 3 bases and J 8 bases, leaving 13 bases between the germline ends. Here the CDR3 reads CAWRLTGGGYTF. Here the CDR3 DNA reads TGTGCCTGGAGGTTGACAGGAGGCGGCTACACCTTC.

CDR3 sequence (DNA): TGTGCCAGTAGCCCGCTAGCGGGAGGGAGCACAGATACGCAGTATTTT. Protein sequence: CASSPLAGGSTDTQYF. This rearrangement joins TRBV19 to TRBJ2-3, with 12 bases matching TRBD2. Unmatched junction bases numbered 4, after V lost 6 bases and J lost 0 bases. The CDR3 runs to 16 residues. Germline V gives CDR1 LNHDA, CDR2 SQIVND (reference sequence). Full variable domain (remainder filled in from reference TRBV19 and TRBJ2-3): DGGITQSPKYLFRKEGQNVTLSCEQNLNHDAMYWYRQDPGQGLRLIYYSQIVNDFQKGDIAEGYSVSREKKESFPLTVTSAQKNPTAFYLCASSPLAGGSTDTQYFGPGTRLTVL.

The genes are TRBV6-5 and TRBJ2-7; D might be TRBD1 (5 bases). This CDR3 has 13 residues. Germline CDR1 is MNHEY and CDR2 is SVGAGI. The V gene lost 7 bases and the J gene lost 5 bases, with 15 bases spanning the gap. The CDR3 loop reads CASKMAGSNEQYF. In nucleotides, the CDR3 is TGTGCCAGCAAGATGGCAGGGTCCAACGAGCAGTACTTC.